This TCR beta chain was captured by sequencing in a study of T cell responses to AZD1222 COVID-19 vaccine. This table comes from immunoSEQ multiplex PCR, and its TCRdb copy is limited to in-frame clones, with some not included. This sample has over 130,000 clones, with roughly nine tenths found just once. Whole-study findings and limits: Spike-specific TCR breadth rose after two AZD1222 doses, and depth rose as well. Reportedly, nearly half of unique spike TCRs recognized epitopes outside B.1.351/B.1.1.7 mutations.

A note on this clone: Its specificity is not known.

The material was peripheral blood, obtained 28 days after the second dose of the MenACWY control vaccine. The TCR originated in an adult who received the MenACWY meningococcal vaccine as a control.

The CDR3 here is CATSRSYTGELFF. DNA of the CDR3: TGTGCCACCAGCAGAAGCTACACCGGGGAGCTGTTTTTT. The rearrangement uses TRBV15 and TRBJ2-2; D not resolved. V was pared by 2 bases and J by 3 bases, with 4 bases between. CDR1 is LNHNV, CDR2 YYDKDF, per germline (reference sequence). The CDR3 totals 13 residues. Full variable domain (remainder filled in from reference TRBV15 and TRBJ2-2): DAMVIQNPRYQVTQFGKPVTLSCSQTLNHNVMYWYQQKSSQAPKLLFHYYDKDFNNEADTPDNFQSRRPNTSFCFLDIRSPGLGDTAMYLCATSRSYTGELFFGEGSRLTVL.